These 16 T cell receptor beta chains were sequenced from one sample in a study of metastatic and nonmetastatic thyroid tumors. Among the patients, none had received any treatment before thyroid surgery. TCRdb reprocessed the PCR reads via MiXCR. The repertoire holds about 15,000 clones, with approximately 19% as singletons. Sequences were obtained from blood. The origin of the receptors is a female donor with papillary thyroid cancer or a benign thyroid nodule (not recorded which). Some clones in this sample may be carry-over from other donors' samples.

This clone was recorded many times. The V and J genes are TRBV4-3 and TRBJ2-5; unclear D gene. The CDR3 is made up of 15 amino acids. Germline loops: CDR1 LGHNA, CDR2 YSLEER. V was shortened by 0 bases and J by 0 bases, with 8 bases between the two germline ends. The CDR3 sequence is CASSQDPTHQETQYF. As DNA, the CDR3 is TGCGCCAGCAGCCAAGATCCGACCCACCAAGAGACCCAGTACTTC.

This clone was counted many times. The rearrangement uses TRBV4-2 and TRBJ2-7; no reliable D call. The CDR3 has 16 residues. The V gene's germline CDR1 is LGHNA and CDR2 YNFKEQ. Deletions cut 4 bases from V and 0 bases from J, with 16 bases between. Here the CDR3 DNA reads TGTGCCAGCAGCCGAAAGACGACAAGCCGCTCCTACGAGCAGTACTTC. Protein sequence: CASSRKTTSRSYEQYF.

The chain recombines TRBV9 with TRBJ2-5; D is undetermined. Trimming removed 0 bases from V and 5 bases from J, with 8 bases in between. The CDR3 spans 13 residues. CDR1 is SGDLS and CDR2 is YYNGEE in the germline V gene. The CDR3 sequence: CASSVGYFETQYF. In nucleotides, the CDR3 is TGTGCCAGCAGCGTAGGATATTTCGAGACCCAGTACTTC. Based on the CDR3 plus reference TRBV9 and TRBJ2-5, the full variable domain is DSGVTQTPKHLITATGQRVTLRCSPRSGDLSVYWYQQSLDQGLQFLIQYYNGEERAKGNILERFSAQQFPDLHSELNLSSLELGDSALYFCASSVGYFETQYFGPGTRLLVL.

In its sample, this clone was seen many times. The chain links TRBV4-1 to TRBJ2-5; D is uncertain. This CDR3 has 15 residues. In germline, CDR1 is MGHRA, CDR2 YSYEKL. Trimming stripped 0 bases from V and 5 bases from J, with 13 bases between. CDR3 residues: CASSQDTRSRETQYF. CDR3 sequence (DNA): TGCGCCAGCAGCCAAGATACAAGGTCGCGGGAGACCCAGTACTTC.

The CDR3 reads CASSLYAGANVLTF. CDR3 sequence (DNA): TGTGCCAGCAGTTTATACGCTGGGGCCAACGTCCTGACTTTC. The genes are TRBV28 and TRBJ2-6; D is uncertain. V dropped 1 base and J dropped 2 bases, with 3 bases sitting between them. The CDR3 sequence is 14 residues long. Per germline, CDR1 MDHEN and CDR2 SYDVKM.

This clone has at least ten counts. The chain uses TRBV5-1 and TRBJ2-1, with D maybe TRBD1 (6 bases). The CDR3 contains 15 residues. Germline CDR1 reads SGHRS; CDR2 reads YFSETQ. V lost 3 bases and J 5 bases, leaving 15 bases between the germline ends. The CDR3 spells CASSSRTVSDNEQFF. CDR3 coding DNA: TGCGCCAGCAGCTCCCGGACAGTCAGCGACAATGAGCAGTTCTTC.

As DNA, the CDR3 is TGTGCCAGCAGTTTGGGACTCTCCGAGCAGTACTTC. Translated: CASSLGLSEQYF. J is TRBJ2-7 and V is TRBV6-2 or TRBV6-3; D perhaps matches TRBD2 (6 bases). The CDR3 totals 12 residues. From germline, CDR1 is MNHEY and CDR2 SVGEGT. V gave up 4 bases and J gave up 6 bases, with 10 bases separating them.

Concerning this clone itself: The junction departs from the called germline gene at one end, perhaps through a read error. The chain is built from TRBV20-1 and TRBJ2-1; the D call may be TRBD1 or TRBD2 (5 bases each). The germline V gene has CDR1 DFQATT and CDR2 SNEGSKA (reference sequence). The CDR3 is 15 amino acids. The CDR3 bases are TGCAGTCCTCAATCAGAGAGGGGACCCTACGATGAGCAGTTCTTC. Protein sequence: CSPQSERGPYDEQFF.

A word on this clone: A much larger clone is a single base away; this may be a read error. The chain recombines TRBV15 with TRBJ2-4; tentative D call: TRBD2 (5 bases). Looked up from germline, CDR1 is LNHNV and CDR2 is YYDKDF (reference sequence). The CDR3 consists of 15 residues. V was cut by 5 bases and J by 2 bases, with 13 bases left in between. The CDR3 spells CATSSAVLTKNIQYF. Written as DNA, the CDR3 is TGTGCCACCAGCTCAGCGGTACTAACCAAAAACATTCAGTACTTC.

The chain has TRBV6-1 and TRBJ2-7; no definite D call. V dropped 8 bases and J dropped 4 bases, with 15 bases sitting between them. This CDR3 spans 13 amino acids. Germline-derived CDR1 and CDR2 are MNHNS and SASEGT. In DNA, the CDR3 is TGTGCCAGCGGTTTGAGCCTCGGTTACGAGCAGTACTTC. Residues: CASGLSLGYEQYF.

This clone appeared many times. CDR3 sequence (DNA): TGTGCCAGCAGCGTAGACTGGGTACTCGCAGATACGCAGTATTTT. This sequence encodes CASSVDWVLADTQYF. The V gene is TRBV9, the J gene TRBJ2-3; no firm D call. V was clipped by 0 bases and J by 4 bases, with 12 bases between them. The CDR3 is 15 residues long. Germline-derived CDR1 and CDR2 are SGDLS and YYNGEE.

This chain connects TRBV4-1 to TRBJ1-2; TRBD1 matches 9 bases. The germline V gene encodes CDR1 MGHRA and CDR2 YSYEKL. The length of the CDR3 is 15 residues. The junction had 4 bases not matched to a gene; V was cut back by 5 bases and J by 0 bases. The CDR3 loop reads CASSKQGATNYGYTF. CDR3 sequence (DNA): TGCGCCAGCAGCAAACAGGGGGCCACTAACTATGGCTACACCTTC.

This clone appeared many times. V usage is TRBV5-6 and J usage is TRBJ2-1; TRBD2 might be the D (5 bases). V lost 4 bases, J lost 8 bases, and 10 bases lay in between. CDR1 and CDR2 (germline): SGHDT, YYEEEE. This CDR3 comprises 12 residues. CDR3 loop: CASSLEEDEQFF. The DNA for the CDR3 is TGTGCCAGCAGCCTGGAGGAAGATGAGCAGTTCTTC. The full variable domain, in which reference TRBV5-6 and TRBJ2-1 provide the parts outside the CDR3, is DAGVTQSPTHLIKTRGQQVTLRCSPKSGHDTVSWYQQALGQGPQFIFQYYEEEERQRGNFPDRFSGHQFPNYSSELNVNALLLGDSALYLCASSLEEDEQFFGPGTRLTVL.

This clone has at least ten counts. This sequence joins TRBV12-5 and TRBJ1-1; D is ambiguous. Germline loops: CDR1 LGHNT, CDR2 FRNRAP. The CDR3 loop spans 11 amino acids. Between the trimmed V and J ends, which lost 9 bases and 5 bases, there was a span of 10 bases. CDR3 in DNA: TGTGCTAGACGGGTATGGACTGAAGCTTTCTTT. Amino acids: CARRVWTEAFF.

In this sample, this clone is medium-sized. The chain combines TRBV2 with TRBJ2-2; TRBD1 matches at 8 bases. V lost 0 bases, J lost 0 bases, and 3 bases stayed unmatched. The germline V gene has CDR1 SNHLY and CDR2 FYNNEI. CDR3 size: 17 residues. CDR3 DNA sequence: TGTGCCAGCAGTGAAGCATCCAGGGGGCCGAACACCGGGGAGCTGTTTTTT. Translated, it gives CASSEASRGPNTGELFF.

This clone was counted only a few times. DNA for the CDR3: TGTGCCAGCAGTGAGTACAACTACGAGCAGTACTTC. Its protein product is CASSEYNYEQYF. V gene TRBV2 combines with J gene TRBJ2-7; unclear D gene. V lost 3 bases and J lost 3, with 6 bases in between. The CDR3 is 12 amino acids. Germline V gives CDR1 SNHLY, CDR2 FYNNEI.